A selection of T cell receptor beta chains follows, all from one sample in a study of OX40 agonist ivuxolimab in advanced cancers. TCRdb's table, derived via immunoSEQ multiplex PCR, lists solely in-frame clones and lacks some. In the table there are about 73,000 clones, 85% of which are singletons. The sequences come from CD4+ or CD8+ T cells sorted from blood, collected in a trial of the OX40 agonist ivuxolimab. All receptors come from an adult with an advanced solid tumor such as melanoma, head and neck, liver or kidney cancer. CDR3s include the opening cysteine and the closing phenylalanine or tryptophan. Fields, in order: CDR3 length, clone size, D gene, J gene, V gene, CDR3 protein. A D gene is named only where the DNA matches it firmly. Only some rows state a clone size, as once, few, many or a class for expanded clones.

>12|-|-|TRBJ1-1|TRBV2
CASSTGFAEAFF
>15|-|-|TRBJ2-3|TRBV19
CASSIGGARADTQYF
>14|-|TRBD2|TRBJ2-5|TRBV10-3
CAIGLAGSQETQYF
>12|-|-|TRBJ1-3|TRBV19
CASREGGNTIYF
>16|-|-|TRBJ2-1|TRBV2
CASRPIDSLSYNEQFF
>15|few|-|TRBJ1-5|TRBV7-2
CASSPEVGTNQPQHF
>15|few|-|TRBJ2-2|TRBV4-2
CASSQGRTSSGELFF
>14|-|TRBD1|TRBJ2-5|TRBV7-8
CASSLGQPGETQYF
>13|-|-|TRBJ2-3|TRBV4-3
CASRKGDGDTQYF
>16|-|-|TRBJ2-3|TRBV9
CASSGYRLRGGDTQYF
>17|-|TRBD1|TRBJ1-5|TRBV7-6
CASSTGTGGYSNQPQHF
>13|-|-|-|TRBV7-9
CASSPAAPYEQYF
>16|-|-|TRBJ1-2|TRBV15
CATSRGEGPKGDGYTF
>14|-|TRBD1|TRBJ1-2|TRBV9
CASSRDRAHYGYTF
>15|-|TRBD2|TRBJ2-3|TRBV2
CASRIAGAKEDTQYF
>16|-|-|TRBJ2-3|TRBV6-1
CASSASGLPGVDTQYF
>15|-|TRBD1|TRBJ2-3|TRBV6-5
CASSLVGQGAGTQYF
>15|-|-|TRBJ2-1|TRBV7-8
CASSSLLVSYNEQFF
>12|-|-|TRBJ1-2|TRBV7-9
CASSLDSRGYTF
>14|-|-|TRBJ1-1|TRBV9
CASSAGVGNTEAFF
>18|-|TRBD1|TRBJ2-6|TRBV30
CAWSVHLGQGAGANVLTF
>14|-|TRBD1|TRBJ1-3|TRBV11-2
CASNTGTGGNTIYF
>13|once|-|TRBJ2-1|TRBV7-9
CASSHGRTNEQFF
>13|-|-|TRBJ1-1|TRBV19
CASSPDTGTEAFF
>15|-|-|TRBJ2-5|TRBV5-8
CASSSDNHYQETQYF
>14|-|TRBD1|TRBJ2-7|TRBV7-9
CASSLGDSSYEQYF
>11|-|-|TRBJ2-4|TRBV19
CASTVGGIQYF
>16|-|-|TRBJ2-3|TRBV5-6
CASSLYGGPSTDTQYF
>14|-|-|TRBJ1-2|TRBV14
CASSQQTGGYGYTF
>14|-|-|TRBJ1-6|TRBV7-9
CASSLEPLGSPLHF
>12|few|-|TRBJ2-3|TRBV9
CASSAPGDTQYF